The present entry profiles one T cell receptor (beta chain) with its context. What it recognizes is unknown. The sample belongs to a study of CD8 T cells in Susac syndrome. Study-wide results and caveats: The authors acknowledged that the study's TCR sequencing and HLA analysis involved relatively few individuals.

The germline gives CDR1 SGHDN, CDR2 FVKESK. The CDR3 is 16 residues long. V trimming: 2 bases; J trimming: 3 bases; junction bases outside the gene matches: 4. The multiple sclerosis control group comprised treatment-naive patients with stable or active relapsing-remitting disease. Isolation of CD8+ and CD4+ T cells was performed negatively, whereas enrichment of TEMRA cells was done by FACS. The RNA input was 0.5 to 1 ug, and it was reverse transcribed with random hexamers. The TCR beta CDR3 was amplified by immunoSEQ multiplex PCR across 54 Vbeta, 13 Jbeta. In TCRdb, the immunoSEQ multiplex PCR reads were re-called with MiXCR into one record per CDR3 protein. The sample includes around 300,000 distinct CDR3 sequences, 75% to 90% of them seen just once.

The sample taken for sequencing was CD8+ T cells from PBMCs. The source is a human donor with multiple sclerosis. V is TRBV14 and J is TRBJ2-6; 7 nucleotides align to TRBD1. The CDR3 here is CASSQTYRGGANVLTF. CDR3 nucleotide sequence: TGTGCCAGCAGCCAAACATACAGGGGTGGGGCCAACGTCCTGACTTTC.